The 8 T cell receptor beta chains below were found in one sample sequenced in a study of molecular identifiers for immune sequencing clone quantification. One entry per CDR3 protein, called by TCRdb with MiXCR from the PCR reads. The data show some 97,000 distinct CDR3 sequences, with less than 25% seen just once and under 1% held by the top ten. The specimen was naive CD8+ T cells from blood, with Jurkat cell RNA spiked in. The subset here: FACS-sorted CD8+CD4-CCR7+CD45RA+ naive T cells. The receptors shown here come from a human donor in good health. Some libraries in this study had Jurkat cell RNA spiked in.

This clonotype was detected ten times or more. This chain uses TRBV5-4 with TRBJ2-7; 7 bases are shared with TRBD1. Per the germline V gene, CDR1 is SGHNT and CDR2 is YYREEE (reference sequence). Trimming took 0 bases from V and 3 from J; bases not matched to a gene: 3. This CDR3 spans 14 amino acids. CDR3 nucleotide sequence: TGTGCCAGCAGCTTGGCCAGGGGGAGCTACGAGCAGTACTTC. This codes for CASSLARGSYEQYF.

This chain joins TRBV5-4 and TRBJ2-1; D may be TRBD1 or TRBD2 (5 bases each). The CDR3 has 17 residues. V lost 4 bases, J lost 4 bases, and 21 bases lay in between. Germline assignment: CDR1 SGHNT and CDR2 YYREEE (reference sequence). CDR3 DNA sequence: TGTGCCAGCAGCCCAGCCGGTCGGGACCCACTTTACAATGAGCAGTTCTTC. This translates into CASSPAGRDPLYNEQFF.

This clonotype was seen at least ten times. This chain connects TRBV27 to TRBJ2-3; a weak D match, TRBD2 (5 bases). The germline V and J ends were trimmed by 6 bases and 0 bases, with 7 bases remaining between them. The germline V gene has CDR1 MNHEY and CDR2 SMNVEV (reference sequence). This CDR3 spans 13 amino acids. The CDR3: CASSWESTDTQYF. CDR3 nucleotides: TGTGCCAGCAGCTGGGAGAGCACAGATACGCAGTATTTT.

As concerns this clonotype: A read error is possible here, since a much larger clone lies one base away. J is TRBJ1-5 and V is TRBV4-2, with TRBD1 as a possible D gene (5 bases). Trimming removed 0 bases from V and 3 bases from J, with 12 bases in between. Germline V gives CDR1 LGHNA, CDR2 YNFKEQ. This CDR3 is 16 amino acids long. In DNA, the CDR3 is TGTGCCAGCAGCCAAGAGGCAGGGATTAACAATCAGCCCCAGCATTTT. Protein: CASSQEAGINNQPQHF.

V and J are TRBV6-6 and TRBJ2-7; a weak D match, TRBD2 (6 bases). CDR3 length: 16 amino acids. Germline loops: CDR1 MNHNY, CDR2 SVGAGI (reference sequence). V lost 6 bases and J 2 bases, leaving 20 bases between the germline ends. The CDR3 region has the DNA TGTGCCAGCAGCACCGCCTGGGGCGGGGCCCCCTACGAGCAGTACTTC. As protein: CASSTAWGGAPYEQYF.

With respect to this clonotype: A much larger clone sits a single nucleotide away, making a read error possible. The chain has TRBV28 and TRBJ1-4, with D possibly matching TRBD1 (5 bases). The CDR3 has 15 amino acids. CDR1 is MDHEN and CDR2 is SYDVKM in the germline V gene. In DNA form, the CDR3 reads TGTGCCAGCACCCCTGGGGCGGCAACTAATGAAAAACCGTTTTTT. Translated: CASTPGAATNEKPFF.

In its sample, this clonotype was seen once. The chain couples TRBV6-5 to TRBJ2-7; no definite D call. Germline CDR1 is MNHEY and CDR2 is SVGAGI. This CDR3 has 12 amino acids. Trimming removed 5 bases at V and 6 bases at J, with 11 bases between. The CDR3 is CASSVNRCEQYF. CDR3 DNA sequence: TGTGCCAGCAGTGTGAACCGGTGCGAGCAGTACTTC.

This clonotype showed up many times. The chain carries TRBV6-5 and TRBJ2-3; a weak D match, TRBD2 (6 bases). CDR3 length equals 13 residues. The germline CDR1 and CDR2 sequences are MNHEY and SVGAGI. V lost 7 bases, J lost 2 bases, and 10 bases lay in between. The CDR3 reads CASTTGDTDTQYF. DNA for the CDR3: TGTGCCAGCACCACGGGGGACACAGATACGCAGTATTTT.